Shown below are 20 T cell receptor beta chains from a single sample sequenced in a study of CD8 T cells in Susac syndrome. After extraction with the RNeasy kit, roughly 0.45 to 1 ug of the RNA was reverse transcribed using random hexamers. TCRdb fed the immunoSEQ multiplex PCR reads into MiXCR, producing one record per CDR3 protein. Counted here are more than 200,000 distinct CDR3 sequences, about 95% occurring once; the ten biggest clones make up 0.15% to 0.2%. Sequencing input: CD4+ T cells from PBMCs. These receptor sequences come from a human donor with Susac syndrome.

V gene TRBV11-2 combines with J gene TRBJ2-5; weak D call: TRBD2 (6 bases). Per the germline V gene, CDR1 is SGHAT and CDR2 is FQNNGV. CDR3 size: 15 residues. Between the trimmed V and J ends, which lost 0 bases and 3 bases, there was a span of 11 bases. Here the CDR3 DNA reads TGTGCCAGCAGCTTAGACAGCGGGTCGGAAGAGACCCAGTACTTC. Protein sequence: CASSLDSGSEETQYF.

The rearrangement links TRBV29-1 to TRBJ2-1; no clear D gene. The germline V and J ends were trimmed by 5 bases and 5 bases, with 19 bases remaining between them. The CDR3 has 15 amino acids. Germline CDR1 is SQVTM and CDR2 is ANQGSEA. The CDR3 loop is CSVWVPRPSNNEQFF. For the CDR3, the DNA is TGCAGCGTTTGGGTCCCCAGGCCCTCAAACAATGAGCAGTTCTTC.

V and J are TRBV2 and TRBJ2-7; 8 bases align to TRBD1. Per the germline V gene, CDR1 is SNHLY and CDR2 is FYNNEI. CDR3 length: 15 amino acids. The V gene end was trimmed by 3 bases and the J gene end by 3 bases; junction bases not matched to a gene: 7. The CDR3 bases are TGTGCCAGCAGTGACGGACAGGGTGCCCTCTACGAGCAGTACTTC. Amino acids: CASSDGQGALYEQYF.

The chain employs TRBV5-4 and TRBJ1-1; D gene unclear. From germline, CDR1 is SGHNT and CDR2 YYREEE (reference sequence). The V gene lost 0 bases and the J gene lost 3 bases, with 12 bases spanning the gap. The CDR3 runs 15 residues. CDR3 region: CASSLAQAGHTEAFF. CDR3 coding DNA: TGTGCCAGCAGCTTGGCTCAGGCCGGGCACACTGAAGCTTTCTTT.

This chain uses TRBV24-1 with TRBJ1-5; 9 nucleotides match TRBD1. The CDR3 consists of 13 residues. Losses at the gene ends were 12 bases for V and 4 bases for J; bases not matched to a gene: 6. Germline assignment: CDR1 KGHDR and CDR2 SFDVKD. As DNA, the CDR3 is TGTGCCGGTACAGGGGGCCCAAATCAGCCCCAGCATTTT. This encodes CAGTGGPNQPQHF.

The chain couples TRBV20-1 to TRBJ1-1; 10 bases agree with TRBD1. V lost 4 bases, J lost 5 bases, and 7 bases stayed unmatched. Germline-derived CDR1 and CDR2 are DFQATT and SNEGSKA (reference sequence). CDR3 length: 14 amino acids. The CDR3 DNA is TGCAGTGCTACCAAACCGGGACAGGGGACTGAAGCTTTCTTT. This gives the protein CSATKPGQGTEAFF.

CDR3 residues: CSARPPGGNEQFF. DNA for the CDR3: TGCAGTGCTAGGCCACCCGGTGGTAATGAGCAGTTCTTC. The chain is built from TRBV20-1 and TRBJ2-1; D unresolved. Trimming pared 3 bases from V and 7 bases from J, leaving 13 bases between. Germline CDR1 reads DFQATT; CDR2 reads SNEGSKA (reference sequence). CDR3 length: 13 amino acids.

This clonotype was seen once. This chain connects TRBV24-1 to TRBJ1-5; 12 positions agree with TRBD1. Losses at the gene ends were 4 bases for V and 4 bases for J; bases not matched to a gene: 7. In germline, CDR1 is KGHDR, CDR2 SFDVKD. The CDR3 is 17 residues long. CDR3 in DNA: TGTGCCACCAGTGACCCCGGGACAGGGGGCTCGAATCAGCCCCAGCATTTT. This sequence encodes CATSDPGTGGSNQPQHF.

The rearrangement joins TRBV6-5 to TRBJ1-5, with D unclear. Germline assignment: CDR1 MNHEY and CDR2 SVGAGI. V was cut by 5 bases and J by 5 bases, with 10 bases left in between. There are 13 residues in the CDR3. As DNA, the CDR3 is TGTGCCAGCAGTGCCGACCTTTATCAGCCCCAGCATTTT. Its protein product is CASSADLYQPQHF.

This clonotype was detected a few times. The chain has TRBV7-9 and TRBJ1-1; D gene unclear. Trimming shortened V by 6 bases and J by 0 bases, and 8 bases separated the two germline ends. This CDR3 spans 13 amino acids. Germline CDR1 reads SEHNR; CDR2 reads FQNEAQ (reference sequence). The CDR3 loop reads CASSSGLNTEAFF. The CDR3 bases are TGTGCCAGCAGTTCCGGATTGAACACTGAAGCTTTCTTT. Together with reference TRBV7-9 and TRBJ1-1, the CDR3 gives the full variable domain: DTGVSQNPRHKITKRGQNVTFRCDPISEHNRLYWYRQTLGQGPEFLTYFQNEAQLEKSRLLSDRFSAERPKGSFSTLEIQRTEQGDSAMYLCASSSGLNTEAFFGQGTRLTVV.

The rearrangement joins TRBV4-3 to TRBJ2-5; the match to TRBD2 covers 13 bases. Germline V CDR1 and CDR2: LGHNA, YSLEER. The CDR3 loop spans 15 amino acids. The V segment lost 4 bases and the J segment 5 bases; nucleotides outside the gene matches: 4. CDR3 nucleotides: TGCGCCAGCAGCCCCCAGACTAGCGGGGGGGAGACCCAGTACTTC. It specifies CASSPQTSGGETQYF.

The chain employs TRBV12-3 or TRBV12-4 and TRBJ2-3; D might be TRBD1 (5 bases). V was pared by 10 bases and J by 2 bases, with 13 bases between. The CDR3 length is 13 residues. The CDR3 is CATSRGSTDTQYF. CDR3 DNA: TGTGCCACCTCAAGGGGTTCCACAGATACGCAGTATTTT.

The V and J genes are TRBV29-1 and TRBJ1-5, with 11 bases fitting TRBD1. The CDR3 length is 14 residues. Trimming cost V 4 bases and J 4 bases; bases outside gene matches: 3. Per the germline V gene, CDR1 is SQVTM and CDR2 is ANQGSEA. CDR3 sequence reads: CSVGGDRGNQPQHF. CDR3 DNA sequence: TGCAGCGTTGGGGGGGACAGGGGGAATCAGCCCCAGCATTTT.

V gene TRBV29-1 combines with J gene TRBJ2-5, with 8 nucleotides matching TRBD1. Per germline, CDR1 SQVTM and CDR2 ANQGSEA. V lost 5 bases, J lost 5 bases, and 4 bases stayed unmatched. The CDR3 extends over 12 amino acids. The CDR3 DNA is TGCAGCGTTACCCGGGACAGGGAGACCCAGTACTTC. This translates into CSVTRDRETQYF.

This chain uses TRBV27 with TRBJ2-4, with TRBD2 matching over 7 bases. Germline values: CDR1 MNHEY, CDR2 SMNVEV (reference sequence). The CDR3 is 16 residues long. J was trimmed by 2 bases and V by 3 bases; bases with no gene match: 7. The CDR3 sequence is CASSFGREATKNIQYF. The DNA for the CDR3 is TGTGCCAGCAGTTTTGGGAGGGAAGCTACCAAAAACATTCAGTACTTC.

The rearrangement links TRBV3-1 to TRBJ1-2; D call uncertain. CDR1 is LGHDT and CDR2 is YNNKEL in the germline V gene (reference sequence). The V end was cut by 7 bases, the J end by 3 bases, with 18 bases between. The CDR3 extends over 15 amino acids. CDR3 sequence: CASTHSVKADYGYTF. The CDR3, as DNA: TGTGCCAGCACCCACTCCGTTAAGGCGGACTATGGCTACACCTTC.

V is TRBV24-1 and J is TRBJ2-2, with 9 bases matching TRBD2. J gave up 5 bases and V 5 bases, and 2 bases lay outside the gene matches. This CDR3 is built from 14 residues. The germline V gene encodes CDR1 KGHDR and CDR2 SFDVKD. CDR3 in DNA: TGTGCCACCAGTGTGCGGGGGGGAACCGGGGAGCTGTTTTTT. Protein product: CATSVRGGTGELFF.

DNA for the CDR3: TGTGCCAGCTCACCACGGGCGGAACCAGCTAACTATGGCTACACCTTC. Protein sequence: CASSPRAEPANYGYTF. The J gene is TRBJ1-2, the V gene TRBV18; D unresolved. Deletions cut 1 base from V and 0 bases from J, with 12 bases between. The CDR3 covers 16 residues. Germline V gene lookup returns CDR1 KGHSH and CDR2 LQKENI.

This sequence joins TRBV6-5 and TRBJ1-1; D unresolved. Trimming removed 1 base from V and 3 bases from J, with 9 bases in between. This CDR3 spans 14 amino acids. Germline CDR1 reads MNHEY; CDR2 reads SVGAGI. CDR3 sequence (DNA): TGTGCCAGCAGTTACTGGGGAATCGACACTGAAGCTTTCTTT. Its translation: CASSYWGIDTEAFF.

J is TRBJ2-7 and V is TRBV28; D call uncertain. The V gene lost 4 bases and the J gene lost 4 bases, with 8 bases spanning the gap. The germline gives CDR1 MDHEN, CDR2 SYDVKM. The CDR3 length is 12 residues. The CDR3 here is CASSSDGYEQYF. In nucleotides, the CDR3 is TGTGCCAGCAGTTCGGACGGGTACGAGCAGTACTTC.